Listed below are T cell receptor beta chains from one sample, sequenced in a study of control samples from healthy donors and cancer patients. TCRdb's table, derived via immunoSEQ multiplex PCR, lists solely in-frame clones and lacks some. The sample has some 100,000 clones; roughly nine tenths are singletons. The sequencing input was blood. All receptors come from a woman in her forties or fifties in good health. CDR3s include the opening cysteine and the closing phenylalanine or tryptophan. The order of the fields is CDR3 protein, J gene, V gene.

CATSRDLTGAYGYTF,TRBJ1-2,TRBV15
CASSLAGGTDTQYF,TRBJ2-3,TRBV7-9
CASSKLAGGQADTQYF,TRBJ2-3,TRBV7-6
CASISGRRRSQHF,TRBJ1-5,TRBV27
CASSHGREIYGYTF,TRBJ1-2,TRBV11-2
CASAGQYSNQPQHF,TRBJ1-5,TRBV6-6
CASSGSARGNEQFF,TRBJ2-1,TRBV9
CASSPMGGGATYEQFF,TRBJ2-1,TRBV28
CAWRGQGRTEAFF,TRBJ1-1,TRBV30
CSGGHKNTEAFF,TRBJ1-1,TRBV29-1
CASSFRNYGYTF,TRBJ1-2,TRBV7-8
CASSLNSQGSAQPQHF,TRBJ1-5,TRBV27
CASSLVVTGALIRPQHF,TRBJ1-5,TRBV18
CASSYGPDTEAFF,TRBJ1-1,TRBV5-1
CASSLRDRGGYTF,TRBJ1-2,TRBV5-1
CSVDTGPEKLFF,TRBJ1-4,TRBV29-1
CASSQEGGDRGFNTEAFF,TRBJ1-1,TRBV4-1
CASSLRVSGGIYNEQFF,TRBJ2-1,TRBV7-3
CASSLSGWGETQYF,TRBJ2-5,TRBV7-3
CASSYGTGHTEAFF,TRBJ1-1,TRBV19
CASSPWDLYGYTF,TRBJ1-2,TRBV18
CATRPEGTDTQYF,TRBJ2-3,TRBV24-1
CATRGKMNTEAFF,TRBJ1-1,TRBV25-1
CASSRQWAGRNEQFF,TRBJ2-1,TRBV4-1